This section outlines one TCR beta chain sequence together with its context. This clone was detected once. No cognate antigen has been identified for it. The input lacks base qualities; no much larger clone sits a single base away. The entry originates in a study of shared clonotypes between healthy human individuals (dated by TCRdb to the early 2020s). Context from the whole study: Three men and a couple of women, aged 18 to 49 years, made up the cohort. Between about 0.94 and 8.9 billion PBMCs per donor were obtained by leukapheresis. To increase sequencing depth and limit assay-specific biases, TCR repertoire library preparation and sequencing were carried out by different laboratories using diverse techniques. The study deeply sequenced blood TCR repertoires of five healthy adults to estimate repertoire size and the extent of clonotype sharing between individuals. Per donor, three plates each were used for CD4 naive and CD4 memory, two for CD8 naive, and one for CD8 memory.

TCR CDR3 regions were amplified from genomic DNA by multiplex PCR using the deep immunoSEQ assay. Extracted genomic DNA from each cell subset was distributed evenly across all wells of several immunoSEQ 96-well plates, and each plate was treated as a replicate. For sorted subsets, about 210 ng of genomic DNA, equivalent to 25,000 to 35,000 T cell genomes, went into each replicate PCR. Purified libraries were measured with a Qubit 3.0 fluorometer, size-checked on a Bioanalyzer 2100, and measured again with the KAPA Library Quantification kit. A separate single-read 150-cycle Illumina NextSeq 550 flow cell was used to sequence each immunoSEQ 96-well plate. On the authors' methods: Because only junctional sequences without quality scores were contained in the immunoSEQ output, filtering matching that applied to full-length reads could not be performed. To assign V/J genes and CDR3, sequences were annotated using PyIR, a Python wrapper for IgBLAST v1.9, with IMGT germline references. Reads with weak V/J assignments (E-value above 1e-6), missing CDR3, stop codons, out-of-frame junctions, or ambiguous translated residues were removed. V3J clonotypes were defined as sequences sharing an identical inferred V gene, J gene, and CDR3 amino acid sequence. To compute the percentage overlap between repertoires, the number of shared unique clonotypes was divided by the size of the smaller repertoire. Richness of each repertoire was evaluated using RTK rarefaction, the Chao1 estimator, and Recon v2.1 estimates of unobserved clonotypes. Generation probabilities for all TCRbeta clonotypes obtained by the gDNA method from a few donors were computed using OLGA. Not all clones reach the TCRdb copy of this immuneACCESS table, which keeps in-frame sequences only. Checked studies attribute under half of the gap to unresolved V genes and leave the rest unexplained. Clone size and the V and J calls come from that table; the DNA yielded D and trimming. The sample yields a few million clones; around 93% were counted once. About 1.7% of the sample is taken by the ten largest.

The paper's findings and limits, for the study overall: Sampling was restricted to blood, and TCR repertoires in tissue are likely to differ from TCR repertoires in blood. When several donors were compared, the shared fraction of clonotypes was about 5.5% for naive CD4, 3.5% for naive CD8, roughly 2.5% for memory CD4, and less than 0.5% for memory CD8. Even with the large sequencing depth, rarefaction of the sorted-subset datasets indicated that sequencing was incomplete. Compared with non-shared clonotypes, clonotypes shared by all four sorted-subset donors had higher generation probabilities. The genetic and exposure-history diversity represented was limited by the small number of donors. Larger estimated clonotype richness was generally found for naive subsets than for memory subsets. Pairwise subsampling indicated that sequencing depth was expected to affect the degree of clonotype sharing among donors.

CD8 naive samples were CD45RO-negative cells positively selected for CCR7, giving a CD45RA+CCR7+ population that excluded TemRA cells. The donors were healthy, HIV-negative adults who had no recently reported acute infections or vaccinations. Every donor was a Caucasian adult living in Nashville, Tennessee, USA. Blood was collected by leukapheresis, and PBMCs were isolated by Ficoll-Histopaque density gradient centrifugation and then cryopreserved in liquid nitrogen vapor phase. Analytical flow cytometry was used to check the purity and quantity of every magnetically sorted T cell population. Genomic DNA was isolated from every sorted fraction and measured by UV absorbance on a Nanodrop 2000c. The sequenced sample consisted of naive CD8+ T cells from PBMCs. Per the publication, the cell subset or site label means: CD45RA+CCR7+. This sequence originates from a man between 18 and 29 years old in good health. Some clones in this sample may be carry-over from other donors' samples.

The CDR3 region reads CASTRSYEQYF. The nucleotides are TGTGCCAGCACCCGCTCCTACGAGCAGTACTTC. The V and J genes are TRBV27 and TRBJ2-7, with the D segment identity uncertain. V is pared back by 7 bases and J by 0 bases, with 4 bases lying between the germline termini. Including cysteine and phenylalanine, the CDR3 has 11 amino acids. Kept here is only the CDR3 DNA, which spans 33 bases and is read in frame from base 1. Via the germline V gene (reference sequence), CDR1 is MNHEY and CDR2 SMNVEV.